This TCR beta chain was identified during a study of T-cell memory formation after mild COVID-19. Looking at the study overall: TCR clusters largely stayed donor specific.

It was 5'RACE with constant-segment primers that produced the TCR alpha and TCR beta cDNA libraries, which carried sample barcodes and UMIs. TCRdb re-derived calls from the 5' RACE reads in MiXCR, one entry per CDR3 protein. The sample has about 260,000 distinct CDR3 sequences, about 17% seen once. Study results and limitations: Later expanders leaned CD4+, whereas day 15 to 85 contracting clones were balanced CD4/CD8. Researchers report contracting CD4+ clones mostly in CM and EM, with CD8+ clones in EMRA.

Worth noting for this clonotype: The antigen remains unidentified.

This receptor was taken from a man aged 18 to 30 who had mild COVID-19 (a few samples of this study predate the infection). Cell type and time point are not known. The sample comprised PBMCs or a T cell subset sorted from them (not recorded which).

CDR3 protein: CASSLSYPASYGYTF. CDR3 coding DNA: TGTGCCAGCAGTTTATCTTACCCGGCTTCCTATGGCTACACCTTC. The chain carries TRBV27 and TRBJ1-2; D is unclear. The CDR3 has 15 amino acids. Germline CDR1 MNHEY, CDR2 SMNVEV (reference sequence). The V end was cut by 0 bases, the J end by 4 bases, with 12 bases between.